The rows below give T cell receptor beta chains drawn from one sample of a study of somatic mutations in cytotoxic T cells in rheumatoid arthritis. Data came from immunoSEQ multiplex PCR; TCRdb stores just in-frame clones and leaves some out. The sample lists about 17,000 clones; approximately 84% were seen once. The sequenced sample was CD8+ T cells sorted from blood. The receptors originated from an adult with rheumatoid arthritis. CDR3s include the opening cysteine and the closing phenylalanine or tryptophan. A D gene is named only where the DNA matches it firmly. The size field is filled for only some rows; it gives once, few, many or a size class.

TRBJ1-1 - TRBV2 few CASSELHPNTEAFF TGTGCCAGCAGTGAGCTACATCCGAACACTGAAGCTTTCTTT
TRBJ2-3 TRBD2 TRBV27 - CASNNPSSGGLWPMAPTDTQYF TGTGCCAGCAACAACCCCTCTAGCGGGGGACTATGGCCTATGGCACCCACAGATACGCAGTATTTT
TRBJ2-3 TRBD2 TRBV30 - CAWSLLRGGNLAGDTQYF TGTGCCTGGAGTCTCTTACGTGGGGGAAACCTAGCGGGAGATACGCAGTATTTT
TRBJ2-1 TRBD2 TRBV4-2 - CASSQTSGSSNEQFF TGTGCCAGCAGCCAGACTAGCGGGAGTAGCAATGAGCAGTTCTTC
TRBJ2-1 TRBD2 TRBV5-1 - CASQLAGLYNEQFF TGCGCCAGTCAATTAGCGGGCCTCTACAATGAGCAGTTCTTC
TRBJ1-2 TRBD1 TRBV6-5 - CASRGQGTTYGYTF TGTGCCAGCAGGGGACAGGGAACAACCTATGGCTACACCTTC
TRBJ2-1 TRBD2 TRBV7-9 - CASSGTSGRDYNEQFF TGTGCCAGCAGCGGGACTAGCGGGAGGGATTACAATGAGCAGTTCTTC
TRBJ2-7 TRBD2 TRBV6-4 - CASSDRGTSGRWSEQYF TGTGCCAGCAGTGACAGGGGGACTAGCGGGAGATGGAGCGAGCAGTACTTC
TRBJ2-5 TRBD2 TRBV11-2 - CASSFPGAGLETQYF TGTGCCAGCAGCTTCCCCGGAGCGGGGCTAGAGACCCAGTACTTC
TRBJ2-3 TRBD2 TRBV14 - CASNPLAGDTQYF TGTGCCAGCAACCCTCTAGCGGGAGATACGCAGTATTTT
TRBJ2-7 - TRBV27 - CASSLTGTDPIEQYF TGTGCCAGCAGTCTCACCGGGACCGACCCGATCGAGCAGTACTTC
TRBJ2-2 - TRBV19 - CASSITGELFF TGTGCCAGTAGTATTACCGGGGAGCTGTTTTTT
TRBJ2-1 - TRBV29-1 - CSVEDYSESSYNEQFF TGCAGCGTTGAAGATTATTCTGAGAGCTCCTACAATGAGCAGTTCTTC
TRBJ2-3 TRBD1 TRBV11-3 - CASSVDRGRSADTQYF TGTGCCAGCAGCGTAGACAGGGGGCGTTCGGCAGATACGCAGTATTTT
TRBJ2-1 - TRBV6-5 - CASSSRLGPYNEQFF TGTGCCAGCAGTTCGCGACTGGGTCCCTACAATGAGCAGTTCTTC
TRBJ2-7 - TRBV29-1 - CSVEGAPRTGYSSYEQYF TGCAGCGTTGAAGGGGCCCCCCGTACAGGGTACAGCTCCTACGAGCAGTACTTC
TRBJ1-2 TRBD1 TRBV25-1 - CASIGASDRVDYGYTF TGTGCCAGCATAGGGGCGTCGGACAGGGTTGATTATGGCTACACCTTC
TRBJ2-2 - TRBV6-1 - CASSDHKGPGELFF TGTGCCAGCAGTGATCACAAGGGTCCCGGGGAGCTGTTTTTT
TRBJ1-2 - TRBV19 - CASSIVGANYGYTF TGTGCCAGTAGTATTGTGGGGGCAAACTATGGCTACACCTTC
TRBJ1-6 - TRBV9 - CASSAGTGYNSPLHF TGTGCCAGCAGCGCAGGGACGGGTTATAATTCACCCCTCCACTTT
TRBJ1-4 TRBD1 TRBV9 - CASSVAGGTESYEKLFF TGTGCCAGCAGCGTAGCGGGCGGGACAGAATCCTATGAAAAACTGTTTTTT
TRBJ2-1 TRBD1 TRBV15 - CATSARDRGYNEQFF TGTGCCACCAGCGCCCGGGACAGGGGCTACAATGAGCAGTTCTTC
TRBJ2-1 TRBD2 TRBV29-1 - CSTWTSGNEQFF TGCAGCACTTGGACTAGCGGGAATGAGCAGTTCTTC
TRBJ1-4 - TRBV6-5 - CASSRMGGADEKLFF TGTGCCAGCAGTCGAATGGGGGGGGCGGATGAAAAACTGTTTTTT
TRBJ2-1 - TRBV7-8 medium-sized CARTRLCNEQFF TGTGCCAGAACCCGTTTGTGCAATGAGCAGTTCTTC
TRBJ2-7 - TRBV30 - CAWSDVVVYPYEQYF TGTGCCTGGAGTGATGTAGTGGTCTATCCCTACGAGCAGTACTTC
TRBJ1-2 TRBD1 TRBV27 once CASSPGQGGGGYTF TGTGCCAGCAGTCCCGGACAGGGGGGCGGTGGCTACACCTTC
TRBJ1-1 TRBD1 TRBV11-2 - CASSHMTGGLEAFF TGTGCCAGCAGCCACATGACAGGGGGACTTGAAGCTTTCTTT
TRBJ2-2 - TRBV7-6 - CASSSTGELFF TGTGCCAGCAGCTCCACCGGGGAGCTGTTTTTT
TRBJ2-7 - TRBV2 - CASRDTRNEQYF TGTGCCAGCAGAGACACTAGGAACGAGCAGTACTTC
TRBJ2-3 - TRBV27 - CASSSLASSTDTQYF TGTGCCAGCAGTTCCCTAGCCTCTAGCACAGATACGCAGTATTTT
TRBJ1-2 - TRBV5-4 once CASSLDRETYYGYTF TGTGCCAGCAGCTTGGACAGGGAAACCTACTATGGCTACACCTTC
TRBJ2-1 - TRBV7-9 - CASSKGGASSYNEQFF TGTGCCAGCAGCAAAGGGGGGGCCAGCTCCTACAATGAGCAGTTCTTC
TRBJ2-2 - TRBV19 - CATQWGFATGELFF TGTGCCACCCAGTGGGGGTTCGCGACCGGGGAGCTGTTTTTT
TRBJ1-4 - TRBV7-6 - CASSSGQEATNEKLFF TGTGCCAGCAGCTCGGGACAAGAAGCAACTAATGAAAAACTGTTTTTT
TRBJ1-1 - TRBV4-2 - CASSQDLRAAEAFF TGTGCCAGCAGCCAAGACCTAAGGGCAGCCGAAGCTTTCTTT
TRBJ1-1 - TRBV14 few CASSRSAPGNTEAFF TGTGCCAGCAGCCGAAGCGCTCCGGGGAACACTGAAGCTTTCTTT
TRBJ2-7 - TRBV11-3 - CASTEPGHSSYEQYF TGTGCCAGCACCGAACCGGGACACTCCTCCTACGAGCAGTACTTC
TRBJ1-1 TRBD1 TRBV13 - CASSSTRQGTNTEAFF TGTGCCAGCAGCTCGACCCGACAGGGGACAAACACTGAAGCTTTCTTT
TRBJ2-1 - TRBV7-6 - CASSPTGTNNEQFF TGTGCCAGCAGCCCCACCGGAACCAACAATGAGCAGTTCTTC
TRBJ2-2 TRBD2 TRBV7-9 - CASSRTSGDTGELFF TGTGCCAGCAGTCGGACTAGCGGGGATACCGGGGAGCTGTTTTTT
TRBJ2-2 - TRBV28 - CASSSTYRNTGELFF TGTGCCAGCAGTTCCACCTACAGGAACACCGGGGAGCTGTTTTTT
TRBJ1-3 TRBD1 TRBV7-9 few CASSLGQGAGNTIYF TGTGCCAGCAGCTTAGGGCAGGGGGCTGGAAACACCATATATTTT
TRBJ2-7 - TRBV2 once CASRTYEQYF TGTGCCAGCAGAACATACGAGCAGTACTTC
TRBJ2-7 TRBD1 TRBV7-9 - CASSLGPRGPCEQYF TGTGCCAGCAGCTTAGGCCCCAGGGGGCCTTGTGAGCAGTACTTC
TRBJ1-2 TRBD1 TRBV25-1 - CASSEGDRSNYGYTF TGTGCCAGCAGTGAGGGGGACAGGTCAAACTATGGCTACACCTTC
TRBJ2-7 - TRBV2 few CASSGGYEQYF TGTGCCAGCAGTGGGGGGTACGAGCAGTACTTC